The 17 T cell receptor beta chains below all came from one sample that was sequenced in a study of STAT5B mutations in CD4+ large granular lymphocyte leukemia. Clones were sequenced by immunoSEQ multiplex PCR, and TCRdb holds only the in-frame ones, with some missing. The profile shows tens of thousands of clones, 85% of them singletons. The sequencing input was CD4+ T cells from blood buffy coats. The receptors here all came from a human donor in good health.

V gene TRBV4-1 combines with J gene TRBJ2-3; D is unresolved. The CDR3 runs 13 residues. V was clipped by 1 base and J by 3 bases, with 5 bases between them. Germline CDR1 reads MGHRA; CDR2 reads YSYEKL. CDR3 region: CASSQVGTDTQYF. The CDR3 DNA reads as TGCGCCAGCAGCCAAGTAGGGACAGATACGCAGTATTTT.

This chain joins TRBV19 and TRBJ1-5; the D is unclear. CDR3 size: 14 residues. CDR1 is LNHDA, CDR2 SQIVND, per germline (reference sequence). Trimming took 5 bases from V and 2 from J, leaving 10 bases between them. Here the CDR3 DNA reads TGTGCCAGTAGTGGGAGCTCCGGCAATCAGCCCCAGCATTTT. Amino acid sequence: CASSGSSGNQPQHF.

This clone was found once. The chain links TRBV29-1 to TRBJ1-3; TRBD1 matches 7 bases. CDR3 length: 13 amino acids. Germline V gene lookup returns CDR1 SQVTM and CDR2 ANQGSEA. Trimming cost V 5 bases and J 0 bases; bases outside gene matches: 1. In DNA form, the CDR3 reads TGCAGCGTTAGACAGGGCTCTGGAAACACCATATATTTT. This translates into CSVRQGSGNTIYF.

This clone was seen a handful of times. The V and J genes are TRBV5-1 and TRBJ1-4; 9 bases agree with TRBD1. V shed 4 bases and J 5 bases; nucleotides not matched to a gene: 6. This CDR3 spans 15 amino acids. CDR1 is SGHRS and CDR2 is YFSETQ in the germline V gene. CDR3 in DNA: TGCGCCAGCAGCCAGGGCGGGACAGGGAATGAAAAACTGTTTTTT. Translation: CASSQGGTGNEKLFF. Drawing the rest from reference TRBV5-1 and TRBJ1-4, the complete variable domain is KAGVTQTPRYLIKTRGQQVTLSCSPISGHRSVSWYQQTPGQGLQFLFEYFSETQRNKGNFPGRFSGRQFSNSRSEMNVSTLELGDSALYLCASSQGGTGNEKLFFGSGTQLSVL.

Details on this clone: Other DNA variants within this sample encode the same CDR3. The CDR3 DNA follows: TGCGCCAGCAGCTTGGTCGGGGGGCAAGAGACCCAGTACTTC. Protein: CASSLVGGQETQYF. J is TRBJ2-5 and V is TRBV5-1, with 7 positions matching TRBD2. Germline CDR1 reads SGHRS; CDR2 reads YFSETQ. V shed 0 bases and J 2 bases; nucleotides not matched to a gene: 1. The CDR3 length is 14 residues.

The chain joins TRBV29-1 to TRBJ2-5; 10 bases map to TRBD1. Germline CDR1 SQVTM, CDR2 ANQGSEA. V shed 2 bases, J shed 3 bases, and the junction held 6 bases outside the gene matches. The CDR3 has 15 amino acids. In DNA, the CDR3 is TGCAGCGTTGAAACTCAGGGACAGGGGAAAGAGACCCAGTACTTC. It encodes CSVETQGQGKETQYF.

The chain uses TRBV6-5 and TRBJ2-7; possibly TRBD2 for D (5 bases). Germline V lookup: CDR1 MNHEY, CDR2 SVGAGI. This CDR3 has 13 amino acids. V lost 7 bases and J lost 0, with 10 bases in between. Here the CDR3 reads CASNFRGSYEQYF. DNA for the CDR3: TGTGCCAGCAACTTTCGGGGCTCCTACGAGCAGTACTTC.

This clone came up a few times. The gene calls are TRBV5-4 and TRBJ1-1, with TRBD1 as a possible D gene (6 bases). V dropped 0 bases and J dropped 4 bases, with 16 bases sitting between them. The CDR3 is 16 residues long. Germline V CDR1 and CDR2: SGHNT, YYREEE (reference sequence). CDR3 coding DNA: TGTGCCAGCAGCTTGGTGGGGGGCCAGGGTGGCACTGAAGCTTTCTTT. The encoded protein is CASSLVGGQGGTEAFF.

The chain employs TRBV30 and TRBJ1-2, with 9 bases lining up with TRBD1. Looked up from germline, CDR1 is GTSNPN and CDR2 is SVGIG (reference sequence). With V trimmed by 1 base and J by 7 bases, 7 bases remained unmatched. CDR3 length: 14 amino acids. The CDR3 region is CAWSGGQGISGYTF. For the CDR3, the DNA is TGTGCCTGGAGTGGGGGACAGGGAATTAGTGGCTACACCTTC.

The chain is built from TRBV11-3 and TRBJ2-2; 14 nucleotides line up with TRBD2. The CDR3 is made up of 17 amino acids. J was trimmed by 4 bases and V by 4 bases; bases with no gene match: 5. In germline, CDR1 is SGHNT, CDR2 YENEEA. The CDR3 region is CASSSGLAGASTGELFF. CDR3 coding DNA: TGTGCCAGCAGCTCGGGACTAGCGGGAGCGAGCACCGGGGAGCTGTTTTTT. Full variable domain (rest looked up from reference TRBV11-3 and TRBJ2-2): EAGVVQSPRYKIIEKKQPVAFWCNPISGHNTLYWYLQNLGQGPELLIRYENEEAVDDSQLPKDRFSAERLKGVDSTLKIQPAELGDSAVYLCASSSGLAGASTGELFFGEGSRLTVL.

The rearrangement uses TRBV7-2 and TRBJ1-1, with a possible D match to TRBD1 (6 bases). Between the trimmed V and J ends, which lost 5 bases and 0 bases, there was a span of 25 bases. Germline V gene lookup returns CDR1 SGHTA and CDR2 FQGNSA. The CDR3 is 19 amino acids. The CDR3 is CASSRTRVQGGILNTEAFF. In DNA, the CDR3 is TGTGCCAGCAGCCGCACCAGAGTACAGGGAGGCATCTTGAACACTGAAGCTTTCTTT.

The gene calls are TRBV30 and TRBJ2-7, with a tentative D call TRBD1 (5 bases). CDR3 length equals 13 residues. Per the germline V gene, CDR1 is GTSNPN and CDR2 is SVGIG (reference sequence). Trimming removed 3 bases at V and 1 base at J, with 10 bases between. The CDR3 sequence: CAWSAQVSYEQYF. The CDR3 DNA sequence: TGTGCCTGGAGCGCACAGGTTTCCTACGAGCAGTACTTC. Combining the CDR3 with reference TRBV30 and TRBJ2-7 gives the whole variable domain SQTIHQWPATLVQPVGSPLSLECTVEGTSNPNLYWYRQAAGRGLQLLFYSVGIGQISSEVPQNLSASRPQDRQFILSSKKLLLSDSGFYLCAWSAQVSYEQYFGPGTRLTVT.

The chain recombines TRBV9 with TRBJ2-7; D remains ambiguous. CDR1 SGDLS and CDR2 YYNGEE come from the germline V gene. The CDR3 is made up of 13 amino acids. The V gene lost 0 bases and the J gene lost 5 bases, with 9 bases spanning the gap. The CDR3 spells CASSVATWDEQYF. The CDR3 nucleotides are TGTGCCAGCAGCGTAGCGACTTGGGACGAGCAGTACTTC.

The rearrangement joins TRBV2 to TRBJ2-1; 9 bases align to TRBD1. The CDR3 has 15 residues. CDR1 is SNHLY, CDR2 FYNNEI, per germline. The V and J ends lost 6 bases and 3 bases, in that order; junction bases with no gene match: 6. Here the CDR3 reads CASSEDRGNYNEQFF. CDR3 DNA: TGTGCCAGCAGCGAGGACAGGGGAAACTACAATGAGCAGTTCTTC.

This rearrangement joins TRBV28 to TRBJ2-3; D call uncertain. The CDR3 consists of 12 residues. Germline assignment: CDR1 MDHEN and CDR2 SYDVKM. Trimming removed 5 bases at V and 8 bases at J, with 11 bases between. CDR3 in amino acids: CASSMPYRTQYF. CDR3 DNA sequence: TGTGCCAGCAGTATGCCCTACCGTACGCAGTATTTT.

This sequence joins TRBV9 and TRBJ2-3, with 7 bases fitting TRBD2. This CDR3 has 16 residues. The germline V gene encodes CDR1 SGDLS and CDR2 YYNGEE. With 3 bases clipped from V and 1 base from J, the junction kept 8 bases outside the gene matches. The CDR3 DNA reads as TGTGCCAGCAGCGCCCCCACGGCGGGGGGCACAGATACGCAGTATTTT. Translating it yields CASSAPTAGGTDTQYF.

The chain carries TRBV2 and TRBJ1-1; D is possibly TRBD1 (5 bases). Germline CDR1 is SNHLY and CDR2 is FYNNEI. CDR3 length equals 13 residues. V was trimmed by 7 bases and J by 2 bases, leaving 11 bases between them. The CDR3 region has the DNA TGTGCCAGCACCGGACAAGGCAACACTGAAGCTTTCTTT. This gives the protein CASTGQGNTEAFF.